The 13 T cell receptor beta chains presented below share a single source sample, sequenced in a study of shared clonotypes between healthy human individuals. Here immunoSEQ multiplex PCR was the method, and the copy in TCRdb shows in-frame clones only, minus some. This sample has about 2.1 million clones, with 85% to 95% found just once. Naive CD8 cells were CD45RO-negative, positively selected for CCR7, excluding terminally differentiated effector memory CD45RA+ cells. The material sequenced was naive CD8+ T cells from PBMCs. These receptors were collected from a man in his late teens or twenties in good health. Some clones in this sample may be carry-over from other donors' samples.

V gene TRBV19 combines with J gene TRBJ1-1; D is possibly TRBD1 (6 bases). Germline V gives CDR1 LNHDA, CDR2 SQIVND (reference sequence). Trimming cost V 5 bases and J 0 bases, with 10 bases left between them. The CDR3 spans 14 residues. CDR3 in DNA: TGTGCCAGTAGTCCGGGACACCTGAACACTGAAGCTTTCTTT. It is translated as CASSPGHLNTEAFF. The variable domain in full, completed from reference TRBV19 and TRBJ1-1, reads DGGITQSPKYLFRKEGQNVTLSCEQNLNHDAMYWYRQDPGQGLRLIYYSQIVNDFQKGDIAEGYSVSREKKESFPLTVTSAQKNPTAFYLCASSPGHLNTEAFFGQGTRLTVV.

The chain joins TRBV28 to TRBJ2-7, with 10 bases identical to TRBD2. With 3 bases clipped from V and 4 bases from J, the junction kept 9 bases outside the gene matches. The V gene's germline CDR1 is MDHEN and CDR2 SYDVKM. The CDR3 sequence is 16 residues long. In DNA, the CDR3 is TGTGCCAGCAGTTTGGCCGGGCTAGCGGGAGATTACGAGCAGTACTTC. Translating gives CASSLAGLAGDYEQYF.

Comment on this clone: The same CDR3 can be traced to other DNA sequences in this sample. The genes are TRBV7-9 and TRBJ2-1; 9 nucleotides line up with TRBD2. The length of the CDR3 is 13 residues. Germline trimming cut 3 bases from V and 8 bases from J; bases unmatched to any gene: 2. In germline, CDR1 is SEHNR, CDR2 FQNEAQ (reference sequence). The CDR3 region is CASSFSGSDEQFF. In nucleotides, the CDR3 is TGTGCCAGCAGCTTTAGCGGGAGTGATGAGCAGTTCTTC.

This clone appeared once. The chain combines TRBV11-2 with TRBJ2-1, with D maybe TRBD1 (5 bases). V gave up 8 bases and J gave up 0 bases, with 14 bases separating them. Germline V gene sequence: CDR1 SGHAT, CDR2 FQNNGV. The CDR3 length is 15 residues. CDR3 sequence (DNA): TGTGCCAGCGCAGGGCGGCTGAGCTCCTACAATGAGCAGTTCTTC. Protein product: CASAGRLSSYNEQFF.

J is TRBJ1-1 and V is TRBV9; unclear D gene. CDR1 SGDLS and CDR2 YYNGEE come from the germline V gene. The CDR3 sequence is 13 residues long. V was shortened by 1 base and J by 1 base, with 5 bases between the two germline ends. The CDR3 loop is CASSVYSNTEAFF. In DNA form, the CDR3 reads TGTGCCAGCAGCGTATATTCGAACACTGAAGCTTTCTTT.

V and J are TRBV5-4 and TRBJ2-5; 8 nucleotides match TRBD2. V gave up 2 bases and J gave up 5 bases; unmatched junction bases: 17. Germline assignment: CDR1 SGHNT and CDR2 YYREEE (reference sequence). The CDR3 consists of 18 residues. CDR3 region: CASSFRWSGGDRLETQYF. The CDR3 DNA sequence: TGTGCCAGCAGCTTTCGCTGGTCCGGGGGGGACCGCTTGGAGACCCAGTACTTC.

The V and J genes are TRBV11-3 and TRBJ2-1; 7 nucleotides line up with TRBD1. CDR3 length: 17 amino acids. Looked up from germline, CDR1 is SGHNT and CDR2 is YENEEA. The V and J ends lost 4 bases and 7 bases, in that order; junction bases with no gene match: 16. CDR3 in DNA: TGTGCCAGCAGCTATCGGAGGTTTCGGGACAGAGAGAATGAGCAGTTCTTC. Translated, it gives CASSYRRFRDRENEQFF.

The CDR3 is CASDLLGWGAGANVLTF. For the CDR3, the DNA is TGTGCCAGCGATCTACTCGGGTGGGGTGCTGGGGCCAACGTCCTGACTTTC. The rearrangement uses TRBV7-9 and TRBJ2-6; no reliable D call. Germline loops: CDR1 SEHNR, CDR2 FQNEAQ (reference sequence). Trimming shortened V by 8 bases and J by 2 bases, and 19 bases separated the two germline ends. CDR3 length equals 17 residues.

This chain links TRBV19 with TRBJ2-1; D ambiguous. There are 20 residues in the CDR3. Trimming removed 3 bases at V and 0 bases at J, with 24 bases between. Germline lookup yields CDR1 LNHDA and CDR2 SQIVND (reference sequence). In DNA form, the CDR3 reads TGTGCCAGTAGTATCATTCAGGCAACACCGGCGGCTAGCTCCTACAATGAGCAGTTCTTC. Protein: CASSIIQATPAASSYNEQFF.

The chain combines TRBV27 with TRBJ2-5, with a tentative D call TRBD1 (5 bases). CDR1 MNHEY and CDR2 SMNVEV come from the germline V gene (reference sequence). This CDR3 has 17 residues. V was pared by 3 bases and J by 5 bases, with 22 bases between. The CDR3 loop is CASSFLTGVGARETQYF. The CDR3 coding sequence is TGTGCCAGCAGTTTCTTAACTGGAGTTGGGGCCAGGGAGACCCAGTACTTC.

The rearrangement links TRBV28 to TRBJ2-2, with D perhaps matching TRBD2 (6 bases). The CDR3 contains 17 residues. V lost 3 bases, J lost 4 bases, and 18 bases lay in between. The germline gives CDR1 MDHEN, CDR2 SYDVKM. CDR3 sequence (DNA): TGTGCCAGCAGTTTTGTGGACTACTCCGAGGGCACCGGGGAGCTGTTTTTT. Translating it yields CASSFVDYSEGTGELFF.

CDR3 residues: CATANRSYNEQFF. In nucleotides, the CDR3 is TGTGCCACCGCCAATCGCTCCTACAATGAGCAGTTCTTC. The chain carries TRBV11-2 and TRBJ2-1, with D hard to call. The CDR3 sequence is 13 residues long. Trimming took off 10 bases at V and 0 bases at J, with 10 bases between the two ends. The germline CDR1 and CDR2 sequences are SGHAT and FQNNGV.

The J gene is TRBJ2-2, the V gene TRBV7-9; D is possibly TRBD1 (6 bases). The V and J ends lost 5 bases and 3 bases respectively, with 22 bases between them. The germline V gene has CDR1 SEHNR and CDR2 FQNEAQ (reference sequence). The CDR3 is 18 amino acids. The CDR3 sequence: CASSVRKPDRQYTGELFF. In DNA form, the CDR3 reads TGTGCCAGCAGCGTCCGGAAACCGGACAGACAGTACACCGGGGAGCTGTTTTTT.